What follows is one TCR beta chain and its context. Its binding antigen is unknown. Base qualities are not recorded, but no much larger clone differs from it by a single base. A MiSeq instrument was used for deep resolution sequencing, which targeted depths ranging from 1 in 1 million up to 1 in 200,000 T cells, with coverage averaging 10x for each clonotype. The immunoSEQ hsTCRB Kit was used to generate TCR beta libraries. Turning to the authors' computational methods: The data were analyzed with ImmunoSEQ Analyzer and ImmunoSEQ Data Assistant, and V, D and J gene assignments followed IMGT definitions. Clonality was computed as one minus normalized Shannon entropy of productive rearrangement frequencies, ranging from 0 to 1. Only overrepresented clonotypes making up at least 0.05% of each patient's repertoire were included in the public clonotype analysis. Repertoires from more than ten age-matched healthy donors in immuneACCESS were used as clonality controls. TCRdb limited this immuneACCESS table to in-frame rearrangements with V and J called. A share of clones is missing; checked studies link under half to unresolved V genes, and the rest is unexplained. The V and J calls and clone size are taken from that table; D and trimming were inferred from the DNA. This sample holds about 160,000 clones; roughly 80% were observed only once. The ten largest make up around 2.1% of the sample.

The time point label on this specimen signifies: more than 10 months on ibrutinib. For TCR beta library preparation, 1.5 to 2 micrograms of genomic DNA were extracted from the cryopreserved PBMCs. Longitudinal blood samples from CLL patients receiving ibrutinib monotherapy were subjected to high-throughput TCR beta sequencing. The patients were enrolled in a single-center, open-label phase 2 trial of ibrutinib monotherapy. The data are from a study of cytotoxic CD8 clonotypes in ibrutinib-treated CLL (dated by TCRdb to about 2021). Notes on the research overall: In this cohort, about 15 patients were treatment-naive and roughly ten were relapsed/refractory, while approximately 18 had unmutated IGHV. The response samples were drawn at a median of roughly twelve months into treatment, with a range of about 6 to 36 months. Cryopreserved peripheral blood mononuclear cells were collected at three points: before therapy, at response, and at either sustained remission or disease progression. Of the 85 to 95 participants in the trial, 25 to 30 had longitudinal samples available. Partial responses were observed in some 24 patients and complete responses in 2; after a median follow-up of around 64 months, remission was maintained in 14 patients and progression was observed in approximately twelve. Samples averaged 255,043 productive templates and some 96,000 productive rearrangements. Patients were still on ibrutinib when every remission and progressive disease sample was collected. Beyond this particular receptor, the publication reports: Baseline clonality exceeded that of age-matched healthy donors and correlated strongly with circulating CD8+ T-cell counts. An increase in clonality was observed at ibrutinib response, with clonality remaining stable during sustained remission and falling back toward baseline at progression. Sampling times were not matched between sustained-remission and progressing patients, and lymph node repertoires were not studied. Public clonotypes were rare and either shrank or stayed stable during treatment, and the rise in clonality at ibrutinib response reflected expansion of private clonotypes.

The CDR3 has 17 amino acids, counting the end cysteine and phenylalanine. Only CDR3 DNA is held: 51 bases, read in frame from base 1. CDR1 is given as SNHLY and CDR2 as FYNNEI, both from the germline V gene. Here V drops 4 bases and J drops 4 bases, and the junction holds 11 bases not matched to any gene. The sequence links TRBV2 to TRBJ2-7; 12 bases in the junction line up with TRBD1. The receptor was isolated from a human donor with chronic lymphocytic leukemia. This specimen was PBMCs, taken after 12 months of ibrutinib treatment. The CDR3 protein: CASSGGPGTGGIYEQYF. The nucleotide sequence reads TGTGCCAGCAGTGGGGGCCCCGGGACAGGGGGCATTTACGAGCAGTACTTC.